This T cell receptor beta chain was documented in a study of T cells after yellow fever vaccination. This clonotype occurred a few times. TCRdb ran MiXCR on the 5' RACE reads and lists one entry per CDR3 protein. The sample consists of almost 600,000 distinct CDR3 sequences, roughly 12% of them appearing once. The CDR3 extends over 12 amino acids. The V gene lost 3 bases and the J gene lost 5 bases, with 10 bases spanning the gap. In germline, CDR1 is DFQATT, CDR2 SNEGSKA (reference sequence). The rearrangement links TRBV20-1 to TRBJ1-1; D gene unclear. This TCR was sampled from a man younger than 40 who received the YFV17D yellow fever vaccine. Sequencing was performed on PBMCs, taken on the day of the yellow fever booster vaccination. CDR3 bases: TGCAGTGCTAGCACCGACCGAACTGAAGCTTTCTTT. Translated: CSASTDRTEAFF.